This TCR beta chain stems from a study of OX40 agonist ivuxolimab in advanced cancers. Turning to the study itself: Partial responses were recorded for three patients, including one with hepatocellular carcinoma and two with cutaneous melanoma.

The method was immunoSEQ multiplex PCR; TCRdb's version includes in-frame clones alone and lacks a portion of them. The data show over 60,000 clones, about nine tenths seen once. General study points: In a subset of nonresponders, normalized T-cell clonal expansion was also low.

On this clone: The antigen remains undetermined.

V was pared by 7 bases and J by 5 bases, with 11 bases of the junction left unmatched. Germline V gene data show CDR1 as SNHLY and CDR2 as FYNNEI. This CDR3 is 14 amino acids long. The sequences come from CD4+ or CD8+ T cells sorted from blood, collected in a trial of the OX40 agonist ivuxolimab. V is TRBV2 and J is TRBJ2-7; 7 bases line up with TRBD2. The TCR sequence derives from an adult with an advanced solid tumor such as melanoma, head and neck, liver or kidney cancer. CDR3 in amino acids: CASTRDYQTDEQYF. As DNA, the CDR3 is TGTGCCAGCACCCGGGACTATCAGACGGACGAGCAGTACTTC.